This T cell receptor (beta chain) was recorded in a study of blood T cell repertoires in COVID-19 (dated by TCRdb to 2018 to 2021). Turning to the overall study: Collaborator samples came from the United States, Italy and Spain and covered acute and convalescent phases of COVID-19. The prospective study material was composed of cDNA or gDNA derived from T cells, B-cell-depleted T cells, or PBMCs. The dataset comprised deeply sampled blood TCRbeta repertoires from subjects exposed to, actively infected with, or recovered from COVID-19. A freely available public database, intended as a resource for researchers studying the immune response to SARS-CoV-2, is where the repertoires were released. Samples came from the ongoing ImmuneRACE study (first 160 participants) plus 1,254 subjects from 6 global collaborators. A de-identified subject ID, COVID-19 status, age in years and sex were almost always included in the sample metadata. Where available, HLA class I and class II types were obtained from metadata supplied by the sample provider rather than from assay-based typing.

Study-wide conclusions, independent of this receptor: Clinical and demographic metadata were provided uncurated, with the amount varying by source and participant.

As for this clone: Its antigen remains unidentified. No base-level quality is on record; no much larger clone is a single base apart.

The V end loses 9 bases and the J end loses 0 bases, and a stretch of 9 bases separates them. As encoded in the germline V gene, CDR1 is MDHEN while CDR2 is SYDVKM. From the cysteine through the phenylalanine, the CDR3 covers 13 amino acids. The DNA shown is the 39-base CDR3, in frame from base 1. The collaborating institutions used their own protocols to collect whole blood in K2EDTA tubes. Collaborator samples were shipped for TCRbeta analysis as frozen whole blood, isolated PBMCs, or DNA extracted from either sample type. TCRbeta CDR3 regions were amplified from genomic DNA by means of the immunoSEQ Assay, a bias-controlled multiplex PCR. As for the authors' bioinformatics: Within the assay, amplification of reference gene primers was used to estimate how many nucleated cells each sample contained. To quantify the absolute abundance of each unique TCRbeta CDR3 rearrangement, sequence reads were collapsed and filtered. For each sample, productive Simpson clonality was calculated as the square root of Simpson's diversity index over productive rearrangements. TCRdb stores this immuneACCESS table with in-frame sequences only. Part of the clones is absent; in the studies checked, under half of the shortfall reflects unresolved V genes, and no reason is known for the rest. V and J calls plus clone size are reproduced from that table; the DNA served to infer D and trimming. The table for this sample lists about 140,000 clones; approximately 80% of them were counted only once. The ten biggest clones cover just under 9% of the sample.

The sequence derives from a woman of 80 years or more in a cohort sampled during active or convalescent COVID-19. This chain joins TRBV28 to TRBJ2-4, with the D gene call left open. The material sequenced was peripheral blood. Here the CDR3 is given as CASFHIAKNIQYF. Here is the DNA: TGTGCCAGTTTCCACATAGCCAAAAACATTCAGTACTTC.